This is a list of T cell receptor beta chains from one sample in a study of early T cells in non-severe SARS-CoV-2 infection. Each CDR3 protein gets one entry after TCRdb re-called the 5' RACE reads with MiXCR. The sample has 20,000 to 25,000 distinct CDR3 sequences, about 4.9% seen once; the top ten hold 5.3%. Sequenced sample: whole blood. The receptors derive from an adult who was a healthcare worker with PCR-confirmed SARS-CoV-2 infection or an uninfected control (not recorded which). Each CDR3 is given with its conserved first and last residue. A D gene is named only where the DNA matches it firmly. The size entry is marked missing in some rows and otherwise reads once, few, many or a size class.

TRBV4-2	.	TRBJ1-1	.	CASSQARDRNTEAFF	TGTGCCAGCAGCCAAGCCCGGGACCGGAACACTGAAGCTTTCTTT
TRBV19	.	TRBJ2-2	.	CASSIHPQTNTGELFF	TGTGCCAGTAGTATCCATCCCCAGACGAACACCGGGGAGCTGTTTTTT
TRBV6-2/TRBV6-3	TRBD1	TRBJ1-5	many	CASKGTGENQPQHF	TGTGCCAGCAAAGGGACAGGGGAGAATCAGCCCCAGCATTTT
TRBV12-5	.	TRBJ2-3	medium-sized	CASGSPGGTDTQYF	TGTGCTAGTGGTTCACCCGGGGGTACAGATACGCAGTATTTT
TRBV5-1	TRBD2	TRBJ2-1	many	CASSSGPSGRGNEQFF	TGCGCCAGCAGCTCGGGCCCTAGCGGGAGGGGGAATGAGCAGTTCTTC
TRBV28	TRBD2	TRBJ2-3	many	CASTIAGGGTDTQYF	TGTGCCAGCACTATAGCGGGAGGAGGCACAGATACGCAGTATTTT
TRBV19	.	TRBJ2-2	many	CASGAPNGGGELFF	TGTGCCTCTGGAGCCCCAAACGGTGGCGGGGAGCTGTTTTTT
TRBV5-1	.	TRBJ1-1	few	CASSLEAEAFF	TGCGCCAGCAGCTTGGAGGCTGAAGCTTTCTTT
TRBV4-1	.	TRBJ2-4	many	CASSQDRGTADQYF	TGCGCCAGCAGCCAAGACCGGGGGACAGCGGATCAGTACTTC
TRBV11-2	TRBD1	TRBJ2-7	many	CASSWSRPGTGGDEQYF	TGTGCCAGCAGCTGGAGCAGGCCCGGGACAGGTGGGGACGAGCAGTACTTC
TRBV11-3	.	TRBJ2-5	.	CASSHRDKAGETQYF	TGTGCCAGCAGCCACCGGGACAAGGCTGGGGAGACCCAGTACTTC
TRBV29-1	.	TRBJ2-3	many	CSVEGLPIGGDTQYF	TGCAGCGTTGAAGGTCTACCGATCGGTGGAGATACGCAGTATTTT
TRBV15	.	TRBJ2-3	medium-sized	CATSRYSSTDTQYF	TGTGCCACCAGCAGATATTCTAGCACAGATACGCAGTATTTT
TRBV12-3/TRBV12-4	.	TRBJ2-1	few	CASSSPSAEQFF	TGTGCCAGCAGTTCCCCTAGCGCCGAGCAGTTCTTC
TRBV6-6	TRBD2	TRBJ2-1	many	CASSYSGLAGVYNEQFF	TGTGCCAGCAGTTACTCCGGACTAGCGGGAGTTTACAATGAGCAGTTCTTC
TRBV7-2	.	TRBJ2-2	.	CASSLAVNTGELFF	TGTGCCAGCAGCTTGGCAGTGAACACCGGGGAGCTGTTTTTT
TRBV29-1	.	TRBJ2-1	few	CSGAPWDSYNEQFF	TGCAGCGGGGCCCCCTGGGACTCCTACAATGAGCAGTTCTTC
TRBV27	TRBD1	TRBJ1-5	medium-sized	CATRDSLNQPQHF	TGTGCCACCAGGGACAGCCTTAATCAGCCCCAGCATTTT
TRBV19	.	TRBJ1-2	many	CASSMAYGYTF	TGTGCCAGTAGTATGGCCTATGGCTACACCTTC
TRBV10-3	.	TRBJ2-1	many	CAISGRTEEQFF	TGTGCCATCAGTGGCCGGACCGAAGAGCAGTTCTTC
TRBV9	TRBD2	TRBJ2-1	few	CASSAYTSGSHNEQFF	TGTGCCAGCAGCGCCTACACTAGCGGGAGCCACAATGAGCAGTTCTTC
TRBV7-2	.	TRBJ2-2	few	CASKGPNTGELFF	TGTGCCAGCAAGGGCCCTAACACCGGGGAGCTGTTTTTT
TRBV18	.	TRBJ2-3	many	CASSPDVTGTDTQYF	TGTGCCAGCTCACCGGACGTAACGGGCACAGATACGCAGTATTTT
TRBV7-9	.	TRBJ2-3	few	CASKPVTHTDTQYF	TGTGCCAGCAAGCCAGTGACGCACACAGATACGCAGTATTTT
TRBV4-1	.	TRBJ2-1	many	CASSQDRVGEQFF	TGCGCCAGCAGCCAAGATCGCGTCGGCGAGCAGTTCTTC
TRBV7-6	TRBD1	TRBJ2-1	many	CASSQDRSSYNEQFF	TGTGCCAGCAGCCAGGACAGGAGCTCCTACAATGAGCAGTTCTTC
TRBV7-9	TRBD1	TRBJ2-1	many	CASSLDREANEQFF	TGTGCCAGCAGCTTGGACAGGGAGGCCAATGAGCAGTTCTTC
TRBV4-1	TRBD1	TRBJ1-5	few	CASSQRTGDQPQHF	TGCGCCAGCAGCCAAAGGACAGGGGATCAGCCCCAGCATTTT
TRBV6-5	TRBD1	TRBJ2-5	few	CASSYQGAKETQYF	TGTGCCAGCAGTTACCAGGGGGCCAAAGAGACCCAGTACTTC
TRBV11-2	.	TRBJ2-1	medium-sized	CASSSRQVVENEQFF	TGTGCCAGCAGCTCCCGACAAGTGGTTGAGAATGAGCAGTTCTTC
TRBV5-1	.	TRBJ1-1	few	CASSSQGIPDTEAFF	TGCGCCAGCAGCTCGCAGGGAATCCCGGACACTGAAGCTTTCTTT
TRBV7-2	.	TRBJ1-2	.	CASSPLDGLKGYTF	TGTGCCAGCAGCCCGCTGGACGGTTTGAAAGGCTACACCTTC
TRBV11-3	.	TRBJ2-4	.	CASSRQATLTKNIQYF	TGTGCCAGCAGTCGTCAGGCCACCCTAACCAAAAACATTCAGTACTTC
TRBV29-1	.	TRBJ1-1	.	CSTDEGFGTEAFF	TGCAGCACCGACGAGGGGTTCGGCACTGAAGCTTTCTTT
TRBV9	TRBD2	TRBJ2-1	many	CASSVVVAGADEQFF	TGTGCCAGCAGCGTAGTGGTAGCGGGAGCGGATGAGCAGTTCTTC
TRBV6-6	TRBD1	TRBJ2-5	many	CASSYGTGATQYF	TGTGCCAGCAGTTACGGGACAGGGGCGACCCAGTACTTC